The 16 T cell receptor beta chains presented below share a single source sample, sequenced in a study of T cells in Graves' hyperthyroidism and ophthalmopathy. The source material, RNA transcripts, was used to amplify TCR beta CDR3 regions. HTBI primers were employed in a first-round RT-PCR of the TCR CDR3. TCRdb ran MiXCR on the multiplex PCR reads and lists one entry per CDR3 protein. The sample yields hundreds of thousands of distinct CDR3 sequences, about a sixth seen once. Material for sequencing was blood. These receptors all stem from a woman between 18 and 29 years old with Graves' hyperthyroidism.

This clonotype has just a few counts. The chain joins TRBV5-6 to TRBJ1-5; D ambiguous. CDR1 is SGHDT and CDR2 is YYEEEE in the germline V gene. Trimming shortened V by 3 bases and J by 0 bases, and 10 bases separated the two germline ends. This CDR3 spans 15 amino acids. CDR3 sequence reads: CASSSGPYSNQPQHF. The CDR3, as DNA: TGTGCCAGCAGCTCAGGACCCTATAGCAATCAGCCCCAGCATTTT. Filled out from reference TRBV5-6 and TRBJ1-5, the complete variable domain reads DAGVTQSPTHLIKTRGQQVTLRCSPKSGHDTVSWYQQALGQGPQFIFQYYEEEERQRGNFPDRFSGHQFPNYSSELNVNALLLGDSALYLCASSSGPYSNQPQHFGDGTRLSIL.

The table lists this clonotype with a few counts. This rearrangement joins TRBV20-1 to TRBJ1-6; D gene ambiguous. Germline CDR1 and CDR2: DFQATT and SNEGSKA (reference sequence). The CDR3 runs 13 residues. V gave up 1 base and J gave up 11 bases, with 12 bases separating them. The CDR3 coding sequence is TGCAGTGCTAGAGCATCAATCTCGACACCCCTCCACTTT. This sequence encodes CSARASISTPLHF.

This chain joins TRBV29-1 and TRBJ2-5; D unclear. V was trimmed by 0 bases and J by 5 bases, leaving 13 bases between them. CDR1 and CDR2 (germline): SQVTM, ANQGSEA. This CDR3 is built from 14 residues. The CDR3, as DNA: TGCAGCGTTGAAGATCATATCCAGCTCGAGACCCAGTACTTC. Amino acids: CSVEDHIQLETQYF.

This rearrangement joins TRBV6-1 to TRBJ2-3, with D perhaps TRBD1 or TRBD2 (5 bases each). The germline V gene encodes CDR1 MNHNS and CDR2 SASEGT. V was shortened by 7 bases and J by 6 bases, with 14 bases between the two germline ends. There are 13 residues in the CDR3. The CDR3 DNA follows: TGTGCCAGCACCGCGGCCGGGGCCGATACGCAGTATTTT. The encoded protein is CASTAAGADTQYF.

This clonotype was counted ten times or more. The chain links TRBV20-1 to TRBJ2-5, with TRBD2 matching over 13 bases. CDR1 and CDR2 (germline): DFQATT, SNEGSKA (reference sequence). J lost 5 bases, V lost 5 bases, and 5 bases had no gene match. The CDR3 sequence is 14 residues long. CDR3 DNA: TGCAGTGCTGGGACTAGCGGGGAAGGGGAGACCCAGTACTTC. It encodes CSAGTSGEGETQYF.

To note about this clonotype: Germline and junction disagree at one end, which may indicate a read error. This sequence joins TRBV7-7 and TRBJ2-1; 11 bases agree with TRBD1. From germline, CDR1 is SSHAT and CDR2 FNYEAQ (reference sequence). CDR3 length equals 13 residues. As DNA, the CDR3 is TGTGCTAGCAGCTCCGGGACAGGGGGTGAGCAGTTCTTC. Its translation is CASSSGTGGEQFF.

This clonotype appeared many times. The gene calls are TRBV20-1 and TRBJ2-7, with 9 bases identical to TRBD2. The length of the CDR3 is 15 residues. The J segment lost 0 bases and the V segment lost 6 bases, leaving 9 bases of the junction unmatched. Germline CDR1 and CDR2: DFQATT and SNEGSKA (reference sequence). The CDR3 loop reads CSARQASGISYEQYF. The CDR3 DNA reads TGCAGTGCCAGACAGGCTAGCGGGATCTCCTACGAGCAGTACTTC.

This clonotype was picked up many times. The chain links TRBV12-3 or TRBV12-4 to TRBJ1-1; D ambiguous. The CDR3 sequence is 13 residues long. The V gene lost 5 bases and the J gene lost 4 bases, with 11 bases spanning the gap. This chain's CDR3 is CASSVTRITEAFF. The CDR3 DNA sequence: TGTGCCAGCAGTGTCACCCGAATCACTGAAGCTTTCTTT.

This clonotype was picked up a small number of times. This chain uses TRBV4-2 with TRBJ2-1, with a possible D match to TRBD2 (6 bases). CDR1 LGHNA and CDR2 YNFKEQ come from the germline V gene. Trimming removed 4 bases from V and 4 bases from J, with 20 bases in between. The CDR3 extends over 17 amino acids. The CDR3 reads CASSPIAGTGGYNEQFF. CDR3 DNA sequence: TGTGCCAGCAGCCCCATCGCAGGGACTGGGGGATACAATGAGCAGTTCTTC.

This clonotype was observed many times. The chain carries TRBV11-2 and TRBJ2-7; 9 nucleotides align to TRBD1. Germline trimming cut 5 bases from V and 5 bases from J; bases unmatched to any gene: 4. CDR3 length: 13 amino acids. Per germline, CDR1 SGHAT and CDR2 FQNNGV. CDR3 nucleotide sequence: TGTGCCAGCAGCACGGGACAGGGCAACGAGCAGTACTTC. This gives the protein CASSTGQGNEQYF. The complete variable domain, with remaining parts taken from reference TRBV11-2 and TRBJ2-7, reads EAGVAQSPRYKIIEKRQSVAFWCNPISGHATLYWYQQILGQGPKLLIQFQNNGVVDDSQLPKDRFSAERLKGVDSTLKIQPAKLEDSAVYLCASSTGQGNEQYFGPGTRLTVT.

This clonotype was counted once. V gene TRBV6-1 combines with J gene TRBJ2-3; 7 bases fit TRBD2. CDR1 is MNHNS, CDR2 SASEGT, per germline. This CDR3 spans 15 amino acids. J gave up 5 bases and V 5 bases, and 10 bases lay outside the gene matches. CDR3 in amino acids: CASSLTGGAVDTQYF. In nucleotides, the CDR3 is TGTGCCAGCAGTCTCACGGGGGGAGCGGTAGATACGCAGTATTTT.

This clonotype showed up just a few times. The V gene is TRBV6-6, the J gene TRBJ1-6; D might be TRBD1 (5 bases). In germline, CDR1 is MNHNY, CDR2 SVGAGI (reference sequence). The V end was cut by 2 bases, the J end by 1 base, with 9 bases between. The CDR3 sequence is 16 residues long. The chain's CDR3 is CASSYQSGSYNSPLHF. The CDR3 bases are TGTGCCAGCAGTTACCAGTCAGGGTCCTATAATTCACCCCTCCACTTT.

Many counts were recorded for this clonotype. The rearrangement links TRBV7-8 to TRBJ1-2; D perhaps matches TRBD1 (6 bases). From germline, CDR1 is SGHVS and CDR2 FQNEAQ. V lost 1 base, J lost 3 bases, and 6 bases lay in between. The CDR3 consists of 13 residues. CDR3 residues: CASSLGTDYGYTF. CDR3 sequence (DNA): TGTGCCAGCAGCTTAGGGACAGACTATGGCTACACCTTC.

This clonotype has a handful of counts. This chain connects TRBV20-1 to TRBJ1-1; the D gene is possibly TRBD1 (6 bases). Germline V gene lookup returns CDR1 DFQATT and CDR2 SNEGSKA (reference sequence). V was clipped by 4 bases and J by 0 bases, with 9 bases between them. The CDR3 loop spans 13 amino acids. The CDR3 here is CSATDRMNTEAFF. CDR3 nucleotides: TGCAGTGCTACGGACAGAATGAACACTGAAGCTTTCTTT.

This clonotype was observed many times. The chain carries TRBV28 and TRBJ2-3, with D possibly matching TRBD1 (5 bases). The germline gives CDR1 MDHEN, CDR2 SYDVKM. V was trimmed by 8 bases and J by 3 bases, leaving 12 bases between them. The CDR3 loop spans 13 amino acids. The CDR3: CASSFRATDTQYF. The DNA of the CDR3 is TGTGCCAGCTCATTCAGGGCGACAGATACGCAGTATTTT.

This chain joins TRBV5-6 and TRBJ2-1; either TRBD1 or TRBD2 may supply D (5 bases each). CDR3 length: 15 residues. CDR1 and CDR2 from the germline V gene are SGHDT and YYEEEE. V was clipped by 2 bases and J by 2 bases, with 11 bases between them. The CDR3 loop is CASSLELGAYNEQFF. CDR3 DNA: TGTGCCAGCAGCTTAGAGCTGGGGGCCTACAATGAGCAGTTCTTC.